The following is a TCR beta chain sequence with its context. The antigen remains unidentified. This sample was included in a study of cytomegalovirus exposure and HLA in healthy donors. Study conclusions and caveats: Overall, approximately 150 TCR beta chains were annotated as cytomegalovirus-associated. Equally common other TCR beta chains were less clonally expanded than HLA-associated ones, a later analysis found. As confirmed in vitro, a few CMV-associated chains were specific for CMV antigens.

Primers: 60 Vbeta forward and 13 Jbeta reverse. Source study methods: Later work found around 72 million unique TCR beta chains, with approximately 12 million shared. TCRdb's copy holds only in-frame clones and misses some; the assay was immunoSEQ multiplex PCR. V, J and clone size were drawn from that table, and D and trimming were deduced from the DNA. In the table there are about 210,000 clones, 75% to 85% of which are singletons. CDR3 length equals 12 residues. Trimming at V came to 6 bases and at J to 7 bases, leaving 5 bases not matched to a gene. CDR1 SGHTA and CDR2 FQGTGA come from the germline V gene.

This TCR derives from a male donor in good health and CMV-seropositive. V gene TRBV7-3 combines with J gene TRBJ2-5; 7 positions agree with TRBD2. Sample: PBMCs. Written as DNA, the CDR3 is TGTGCCAGCAGTTCCCCGGGGGGGACCCAGTACTTC. This encodes CASSSPGGTQYF.